This TCR beta chain was retrieved from a study of blood T cell repertoires in COVID-19. Study-wide background: Material from acute and convalescent COVID-19 was sourced from the United States, Italy and Spain. In each case, the material was cDNA or gDNA derived from T cells, B-cell-depleted T cells, or PBMCs.

Recruitment covered under 25 US areas and drew participants whose ages spanned roughly 18 to 100 years. Clinical history as reported by participants underpinned cohort assignment. Profiling relied on immunoSEQ multiplex PCR, and the TCRdb table lists in-frame clones only, not all of them. The sample carries 200,000 to 300,000 clones, roughly 86% recorded once. The sample was PBMCs or T cells enriched from blood (not recorded which). The TCR sequence derives from a woman aged 25 to 39 with acute COVID-19.

In nucleotides, the CDR3 is TGCGCCAGGCATTATCGTCCCGGGACTAGCGGGGGACCCTACGAGCAGTACTTC. Protein product: CARHYRPGTSGGPYEQYF. This chain joins TRBV10-1 and TRBJ2-7; the match to TRBD2 covers 14 bases. This CDR3 is 18 amino acids long. J lost 2 bases, V lost 9 bases, and 15 bases had no gene match. Germline CDR1 reads WNHNN; CDR2 reads SYGVQD (reference sequence).